This TCR beta chain was captured in a study of OX40 agonist ivuxolimab in advanced cancers. Study-wide context: Ivuxolimab, which patients received intravenously every 2 weeks, was dosed at 0.01 to 10 mg/kg.

The CDR3 totals 11 residues. CDR1 is MNHEY, CDR2 SMNVEV, per germline (reference sequence). Trimming left V 6 bases short and J 8 bases short, with 7 bases between. The table came from immunoSEQ multiplex PCR; TCRdb's copy has only in-frame clones and leaves some out. The data show 6,000 to 6,500 clones, around two thirds seen once. Blood sampling was done at baseline, cycle 4 day 1, and cycle 7 day 1. This TCR was recovered from an adult with an advanced solid tumor such as melanoma, head and neck, liver or kidney cancer. The chain links TRBV27 to TRBJ2-2, with D perhaps TRBD2 (5 bases). Sequencing used CD4+ or CD8+ T cells sorted from blood, obtained in a trial of the OX40 agonist ivuxolimab. The CDR3 here is CASSPGGELFF. The CDR3 DNA reads as TGTGCCAGCAGCCCGGGGGGGGAGCTGTTTTTT.